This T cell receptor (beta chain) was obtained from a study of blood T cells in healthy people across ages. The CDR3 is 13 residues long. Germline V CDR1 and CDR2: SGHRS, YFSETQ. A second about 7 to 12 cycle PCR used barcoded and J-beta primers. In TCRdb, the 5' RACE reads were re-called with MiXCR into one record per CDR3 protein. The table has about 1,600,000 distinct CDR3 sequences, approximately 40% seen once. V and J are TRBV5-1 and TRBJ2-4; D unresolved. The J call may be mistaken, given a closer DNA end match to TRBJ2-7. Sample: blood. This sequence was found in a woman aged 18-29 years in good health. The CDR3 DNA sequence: TGCGCCAGCAGCTTGGGAGTAGGGCTCGAGCAGTACTTC. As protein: CASSLGVGLEQYF.